The T cell receptor beta chain described here comes from a study of response to subunit inactivated influenza vaccine. Notes on the study in general: Authors suggested each seasonal influenza vaccination recruits few new T cells.

TCRdb reprocessed the RT-PCR reads with MiXCR, giving one entry per CDR3 protein. This sample has roughly 570,000 distinct CDR3 sequences, with 10% to 15% found just once. Germline V gene lookup returns CDR1 SGHNT and CDR2 YYREEE (reference sequence). The CDR3 totals 15 residues. The V end lost 2 bases, the J end lost 4 bases, and 15 bases lay between the germline ends. This clonotype was seen repeatedly, ten times or more. Its target is unknown. The specimen comprised PBMCs from blood, sampled 35 to 45 days after vaccination. The genes are TRBV5-4 and TRBJ1-2; possible D gene TRBD1, 5 bases. This TCR derives from a man aged 50 or older who received an inactivated influenza vaccine. The CDR3 DNA follows: TGTGCCAGCAGCTTCGATTATAGGGGAGGCTATGGCTACACCTTC. Translated, it gives CASSFDYRGGYGYTF.